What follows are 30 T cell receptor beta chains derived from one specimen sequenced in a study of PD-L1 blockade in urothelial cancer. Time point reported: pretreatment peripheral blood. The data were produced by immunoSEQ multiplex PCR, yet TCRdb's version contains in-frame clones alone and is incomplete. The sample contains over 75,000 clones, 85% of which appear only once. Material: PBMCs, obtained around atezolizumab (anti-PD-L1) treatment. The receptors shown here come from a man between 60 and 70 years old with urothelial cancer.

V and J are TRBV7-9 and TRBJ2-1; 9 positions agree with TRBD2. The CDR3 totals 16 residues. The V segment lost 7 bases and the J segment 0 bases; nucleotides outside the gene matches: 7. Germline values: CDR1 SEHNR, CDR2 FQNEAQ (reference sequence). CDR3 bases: TGTGCCAGCAACGGACTAGCGCTGAGCTCCTACAATGAGCAGTTCTTC. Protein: CASNGLALSSYNEQFF.

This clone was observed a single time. The CDR3 DNA reads TGTGCCAGCAGTTCCCTCTCGCGGCCCTGGAACACTGAAGCTTTCTTT. Translating it yields CASSSLSRPWNTEAFF. The chain recombines TRBV6-5 with TRBJ1-1; D gene uncertain. This CDR3 has 16 residues. The germline gives CDR1 MNHEY, CDR2 SVGAGI. V was cut by 4 bases and J by 1 base, with 16 bases left in between.

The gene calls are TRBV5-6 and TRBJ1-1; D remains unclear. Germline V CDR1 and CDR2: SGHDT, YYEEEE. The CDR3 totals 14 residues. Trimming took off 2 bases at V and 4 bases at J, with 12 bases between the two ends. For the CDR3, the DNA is TGTGCCAGCAGCTTAGGCCCTCGGGGCACTGAAGCTTTCTTT. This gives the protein CASSLGPRGTEAFF.

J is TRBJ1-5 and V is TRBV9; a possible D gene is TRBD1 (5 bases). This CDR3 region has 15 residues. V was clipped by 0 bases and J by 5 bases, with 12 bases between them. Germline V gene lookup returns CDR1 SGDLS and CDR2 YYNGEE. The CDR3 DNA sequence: TGTGCCAGCAGCGTAGGTAGGGGCCGAGATCAGCCCCAGCATTTT. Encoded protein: CASSVGRGRDQPQHF.

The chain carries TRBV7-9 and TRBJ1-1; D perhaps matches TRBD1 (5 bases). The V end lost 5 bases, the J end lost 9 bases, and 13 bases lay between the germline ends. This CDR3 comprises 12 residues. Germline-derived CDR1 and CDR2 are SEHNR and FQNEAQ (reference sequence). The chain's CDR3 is CASSQGRLKAFF. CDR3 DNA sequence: TGTGCCAGCAGCCAGGGCAGGCTAAAAGCTTTCTTT.

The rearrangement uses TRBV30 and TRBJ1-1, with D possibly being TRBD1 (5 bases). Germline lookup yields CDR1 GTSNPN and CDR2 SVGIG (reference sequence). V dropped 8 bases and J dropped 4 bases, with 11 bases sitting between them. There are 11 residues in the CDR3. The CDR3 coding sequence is TGTGCCCGGGACTTGGGCACTGAAGCTTTCTTT. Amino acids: CARDLGTEAFF.

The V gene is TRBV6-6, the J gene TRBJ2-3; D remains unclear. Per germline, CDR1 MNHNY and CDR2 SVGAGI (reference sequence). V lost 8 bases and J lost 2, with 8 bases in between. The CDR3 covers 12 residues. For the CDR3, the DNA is TGTGCCAGCGAACAGTACACAGATACGCAGTATTTT. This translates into CASEQYTDTQYF.

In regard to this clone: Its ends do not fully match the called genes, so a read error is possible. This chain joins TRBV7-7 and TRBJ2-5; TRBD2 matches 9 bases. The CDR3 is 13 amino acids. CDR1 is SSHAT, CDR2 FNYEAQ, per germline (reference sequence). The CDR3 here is CASSPGLAETQYF. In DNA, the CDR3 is TGTGCTAGCAGCCCCGGACTAGCGGAGACCCAGTACTTC.

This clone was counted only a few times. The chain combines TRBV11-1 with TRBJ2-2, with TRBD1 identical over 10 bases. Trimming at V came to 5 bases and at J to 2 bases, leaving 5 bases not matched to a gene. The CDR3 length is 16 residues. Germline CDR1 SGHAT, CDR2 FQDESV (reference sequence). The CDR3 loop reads CASSARQGANTGELFF. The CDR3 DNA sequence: TGTGCCAGCAGCGCTCGACAGGGGGCAAACACCGGGGAGCTGTTTTTT.

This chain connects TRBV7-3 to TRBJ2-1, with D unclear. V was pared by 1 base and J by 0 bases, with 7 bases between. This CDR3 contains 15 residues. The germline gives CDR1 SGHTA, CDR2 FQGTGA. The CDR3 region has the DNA TGTGCCAGCAGCTTAAAAAGGAGCTCCTACAATGAGCAGTTCTTC. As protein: CASSLKRSSYNEQFF.

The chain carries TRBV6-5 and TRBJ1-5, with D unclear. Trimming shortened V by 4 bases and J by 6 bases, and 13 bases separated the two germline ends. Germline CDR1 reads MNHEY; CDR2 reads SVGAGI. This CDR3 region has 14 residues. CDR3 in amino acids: CASSSFSGSQPQHF. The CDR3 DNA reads TGTGCCAGCAGTTCTTTCTCGGGTAGTCAGCCCCAGCATTTT.

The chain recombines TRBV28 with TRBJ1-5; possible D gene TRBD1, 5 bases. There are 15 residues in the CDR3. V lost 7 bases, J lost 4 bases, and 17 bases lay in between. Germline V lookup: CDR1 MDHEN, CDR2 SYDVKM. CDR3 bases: TGTGCCAGCAATCCCCCCGGGAGGGGAAATCAGCCCCAGCATTTT. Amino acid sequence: CASNPPGRGNQPQHF.

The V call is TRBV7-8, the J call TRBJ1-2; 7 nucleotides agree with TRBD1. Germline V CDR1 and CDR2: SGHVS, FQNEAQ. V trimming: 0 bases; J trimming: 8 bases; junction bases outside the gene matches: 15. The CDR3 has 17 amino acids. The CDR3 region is CASSLASTGLQGGGYTF. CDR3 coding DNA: TGTGCCAGCAGCTTAGCCTCGACAGGGCTCCAGGGGGGAGGCTACACCTTC.

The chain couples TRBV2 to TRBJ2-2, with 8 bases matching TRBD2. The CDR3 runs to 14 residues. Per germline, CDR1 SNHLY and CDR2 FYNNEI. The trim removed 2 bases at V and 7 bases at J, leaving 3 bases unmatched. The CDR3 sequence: CASSELREVGELFF. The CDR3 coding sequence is TGTGCCAGCAGTGAATTGCGGGAGGTCGGGGAGCTGTTTTTT. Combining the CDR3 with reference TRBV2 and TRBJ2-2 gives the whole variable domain EPEVTQTPSHQVTQMGQEVILRCVPISNHLYFYWYRQILGQKVEFLVSFYNNEISEKSEIFDDQFSVERPDGSNFTLKIRSTKLEDSAMYFCASSELREVGELFFGEGSRLTVL.

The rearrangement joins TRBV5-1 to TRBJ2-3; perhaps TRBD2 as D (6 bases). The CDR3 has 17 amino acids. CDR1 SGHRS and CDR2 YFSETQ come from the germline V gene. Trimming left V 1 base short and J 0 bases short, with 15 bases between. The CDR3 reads CASSLRPLEGSTDTQYF. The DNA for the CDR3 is TGCGCCAGCAGCTTGCGCCCCCTGGAGGGTAGCACAGATACGCAGTATTTT.

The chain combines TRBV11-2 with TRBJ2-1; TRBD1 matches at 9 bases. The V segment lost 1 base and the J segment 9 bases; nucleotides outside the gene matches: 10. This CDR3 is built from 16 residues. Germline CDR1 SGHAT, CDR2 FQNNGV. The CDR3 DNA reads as TGTGCCAGCAGCTTAGCCCAGGGACAGGGAAAAAGTGAGCAGTTCTTC. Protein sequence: CASSLAQGQGKSEQFF.

The CDR3 here is CASSSGTGATGNTIYF. The DNA for the CDR3 is TGCGCCAGCAGCTCCGGGACAGGGGCAACAGGAAACACCATATATTTT. The V gene is TRBV5-1, the J gene TRBJ1-3; the match to TRBD1 covers 10 bases. The CDR3 loop spans 16 amino acids. Germline V gene sequence: CDR1 SGHRS, CDR2 YFSETQ. V gave up 3 bases and J gave up 4 bases; unmatched junction bases: 7.

This CDR3 is CASTWGTESNQPQHF. CDR3 nucleotides: TGTGCCAGCACCTGGGGGACAGAGAGCAATCAGCCCCAGCATTTT. This sequence joins TRBV19 and TRBJ1-5, with 7 bases aligning to TRBD1. V trimming: 9 bases; J trimming: 1 base; junction bases outside the gene matches: 9. Germline CDR1 reads LNHDA; CDR2 reads SQIVND (reference sequence). CDR3 length equals 15 residues.

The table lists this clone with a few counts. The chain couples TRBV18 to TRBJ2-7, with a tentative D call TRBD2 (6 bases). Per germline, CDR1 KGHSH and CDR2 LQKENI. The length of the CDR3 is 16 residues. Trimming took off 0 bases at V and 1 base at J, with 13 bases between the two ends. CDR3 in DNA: TGTGCCAGCTCACCACCGTCTTTGGCGGGGTCCTACGAGCAGTACTTC. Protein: CASSPPSLAGSYEQYF.

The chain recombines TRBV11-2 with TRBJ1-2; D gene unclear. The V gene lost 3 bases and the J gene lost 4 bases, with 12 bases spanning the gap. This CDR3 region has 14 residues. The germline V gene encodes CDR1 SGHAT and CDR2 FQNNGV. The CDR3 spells CASSLVGSGYGYTF. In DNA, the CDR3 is TGTGCCAGCAGCTTGGTTGGATCGGGCTATGGCTACACCTTC.

The chain's CDR3 is CASSQGSSGNTIYF. In DNA, the CDR3 is TGTGCCAGCAGTCAGGGTAGCTCTGGAAACACCATATATTTT. J is TRBJ1-3 and V is TRBV11-2, with D tentatively TRBD1 (5 bases). The CDR3 spans 14 residues. Germline V gives CDR1 SGHAT, CDR2 FQNNGV. Trimming left V 6 bases short and J 0 bases short, with 9 bases between.

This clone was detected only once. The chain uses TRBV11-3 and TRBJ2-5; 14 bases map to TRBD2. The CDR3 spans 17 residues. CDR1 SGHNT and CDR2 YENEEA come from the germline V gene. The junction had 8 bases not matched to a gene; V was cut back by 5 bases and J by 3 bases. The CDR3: CASSLGLGLAGEETQYF. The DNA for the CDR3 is TGTGCCAGCAGCCTCGGATTGGGACTAGCGGGGGAAGAGACCCAGTACTTC. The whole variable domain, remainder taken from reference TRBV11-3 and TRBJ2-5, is EAGVVQSPRYKIIEKKQPVAFWCNPISGHNTLYWYLQNLGQGPELLIRYENEEAVDDSQLPKDRFSAERLKGVDSTLKIQPAELGDSAVYLCASSLGLGLAGEETQYFGPGTRLLVL.

This CDR3 is CASSLDYSGSSYEQYF. CDR3 coding DNA: TGCGCCAGCAGCTTGGACTATAGCGGTTCATCCTACGAGCAGTACTTC. The chain uses TRBV5-1 and TRBJ2-7; D may be TRBD2 (6 bases). CDR1 SGHRS and CDR2 YFSETQ come from the germline V gene. V lost 0 bases and J lost 1, with 14 bases in between. This CDR3 has 16 residues.

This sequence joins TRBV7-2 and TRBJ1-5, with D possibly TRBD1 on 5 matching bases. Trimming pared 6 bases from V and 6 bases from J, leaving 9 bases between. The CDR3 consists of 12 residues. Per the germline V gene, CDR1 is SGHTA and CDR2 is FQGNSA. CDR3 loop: CASRSGGQPQHF. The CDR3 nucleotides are TGTGCCAGCAGATCCGGGGGTCAGCCCCAGCATTTT.

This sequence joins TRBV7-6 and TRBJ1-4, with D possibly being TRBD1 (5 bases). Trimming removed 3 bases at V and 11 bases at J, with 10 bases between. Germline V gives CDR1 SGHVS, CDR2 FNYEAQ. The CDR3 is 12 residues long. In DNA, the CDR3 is TGTGCCAGCAGCTTTGGAGGGGAGAAACTGTTTTTT. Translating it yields CASSFGGEKLFF.

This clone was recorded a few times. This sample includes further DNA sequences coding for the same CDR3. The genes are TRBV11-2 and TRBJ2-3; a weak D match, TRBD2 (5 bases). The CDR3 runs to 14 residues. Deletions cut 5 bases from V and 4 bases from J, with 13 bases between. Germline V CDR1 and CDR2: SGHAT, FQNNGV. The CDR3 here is CASSPVSRADTQYF. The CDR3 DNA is TGTGCCAGCAGCCCGGTATCGAGGGCAGATACGCAGTATTTT.

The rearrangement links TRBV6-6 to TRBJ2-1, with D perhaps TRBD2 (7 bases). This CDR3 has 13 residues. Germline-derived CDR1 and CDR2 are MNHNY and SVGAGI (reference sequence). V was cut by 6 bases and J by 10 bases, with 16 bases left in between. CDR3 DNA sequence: TGTGCCAGCAGCACCCGGAGGGGGGGGGAGCAGTTCTTC. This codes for CASSTRRGGEQFF.

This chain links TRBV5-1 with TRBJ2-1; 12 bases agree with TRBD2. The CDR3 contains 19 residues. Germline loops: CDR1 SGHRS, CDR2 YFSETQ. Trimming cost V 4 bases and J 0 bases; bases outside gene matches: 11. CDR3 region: CASSPRLAGAVSSYNEQFF. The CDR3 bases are TGCGCCAGCAGCCCCAGACTAGCGGGAGCCGTGAGCTCCTACAATGAGCAGTTCTTC.

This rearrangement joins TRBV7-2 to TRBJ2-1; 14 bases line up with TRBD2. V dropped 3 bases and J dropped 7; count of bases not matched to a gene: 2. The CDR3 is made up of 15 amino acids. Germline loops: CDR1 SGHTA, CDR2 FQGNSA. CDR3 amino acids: CASSFGTSGSNEQFF. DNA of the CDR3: TGTGCCAGCAGCTTCGGGACTAGCGGGAGTAATGAGCAGTTCTTC.

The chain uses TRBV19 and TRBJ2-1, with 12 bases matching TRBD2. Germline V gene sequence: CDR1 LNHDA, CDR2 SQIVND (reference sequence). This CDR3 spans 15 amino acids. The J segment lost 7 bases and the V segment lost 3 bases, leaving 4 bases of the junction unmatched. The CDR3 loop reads CASSIRLAGGNEQFF. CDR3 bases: TGTGCCAGTAGTATTCGGCTAGCGGGAGGGAATGAGCAGTTCTTC.